Following are 3 T cell receptor beta chains from one sample sequenced in a study of blood T cell repertoires in COVID-19 (TCRdb year 2020). The receptor library was made with the immunoSEQ multiplex PCR assay. TCRdb provides this immuneACCESS table in a form limited to in-frame rearrangements. Some clones are lacking; in checked studies, under half of them reflect an unresolved V gene, and why the rest are absent is not known. For this sample the table gives some 190,000 clones, of which around 82% were detected only once. The ten top clones hold approximately 4.3% of the sample. Sequenced sample: PBMCs or T cells enriched from blood (not recorded which). The receptor source for this set is a man aged 25-45 years with acute COVID-19.

The chain uses TRBV6-4 and TRBJ2-3, with 8 bases lining up with TRBD2. Germline V gives CDR1 MRHNA, CDR2 SNTAGT. CDR3 length: 15 residues. V trimming: 2 bases; J trimming: 4 bases; junction bases outside the gene matches: 5. The DNA for the CDR3 is TGTGCCAGCAGTGACGTTTTTAGCGGGGCAGATACGCAGTATTTT. Translating it yields CASSDVFSGADTQYF.

This clone has only a few counts. In nucleotides, the CDR3 is TGTGCCAGCAGACTCAAGAACACTGAAGCTTTCTTT. Protein sequence: CASRLKNTEAFF. V is TRBV6-5 and J is TRBJ1-1; D gene ambiguous. V lost 6 bases and J 1 base, leaving 6 bases between the germline ends. Germline V CDR1 and CDR2: MNHEY, SVGAGI. The CDR3 covers 12 residues.

V is TRBV2 and J is TRBJ2-3, with a possible D match to TRBD2 (7 bases). The germline CDR1 and CDR2 sequences are SNHLY and FYNNEI. The ends were cut back, 6 bases at V and 0 bases at J, with 16 bases in the middle. The CDR3 runs 16 residues. The CDR3 loop is CASSLSRGGSTDTQYF. The CDR3, as DNA: TGTGCCAGCAGCCTTTCAAGGGGGGGGAGCACAGATACGCAGTATTTT.